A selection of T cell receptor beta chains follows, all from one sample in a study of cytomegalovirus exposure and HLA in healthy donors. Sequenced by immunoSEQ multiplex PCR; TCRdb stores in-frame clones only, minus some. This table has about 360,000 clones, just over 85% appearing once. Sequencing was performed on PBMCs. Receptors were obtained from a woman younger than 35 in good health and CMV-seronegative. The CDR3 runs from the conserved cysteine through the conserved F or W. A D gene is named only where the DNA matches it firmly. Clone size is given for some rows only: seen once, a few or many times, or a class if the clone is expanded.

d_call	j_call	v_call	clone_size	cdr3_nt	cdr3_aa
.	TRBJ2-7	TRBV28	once	TGTGCCAGCAGTTTAGCCGGACTTAGCTACGAGCAGTACTTC	CASSLAGLSYEQYF
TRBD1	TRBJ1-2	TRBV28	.	TGTGCCAGCAGTTTGAGGGGACAGGGATGGGGTGGCTACACCTTC	CASSLRGQGWGGYTF
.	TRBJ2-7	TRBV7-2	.	TGTGCCAGCAGCTTACAGAGGTCCTACGAGCAGTACTTC	CASSLQRSYEQYF
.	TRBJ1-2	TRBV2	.	TGTGCCACCGTCGGGTTAGGCGGCTACACCTTC	CATVGLGGYTF
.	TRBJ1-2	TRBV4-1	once	TGCGCCAGCAGCCAATATGGAGGGGAGAAAGATGGCTACACCTTC	CASSQYGGEKDGYTF
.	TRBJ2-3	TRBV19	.	TGTGCCAGTAAAGAAGGCAGGGGTTCTGGGGATACGCAGTATTTT	CASKEGRGSGDTQYF
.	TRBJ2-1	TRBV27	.	TGTGCCAGCAGTTTATCGGGGAGCTCCTACAATGAGCAGTTCTTC	CASSLSGSSYNEQFF
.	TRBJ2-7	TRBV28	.	TGTGCCAGCAGTTTGGAGCTCAACAACGAGCAGTACTTC	CASSLELNNEQYF
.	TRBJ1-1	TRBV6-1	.	TGTGCCAGCAGTGAGGAAGCGACCCTTTTCATGAACACTGAAGCTTTCTTT	CASSEEATLFMNTEAFF
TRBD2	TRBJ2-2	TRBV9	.	TGTGCCAGCAACCCAACAGCGGGAGGGGTCACCGGGGAGCTGTTTTTT	CASNPTAGGVTGELFF
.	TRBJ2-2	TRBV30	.	TGTGCCTGGATCGACGCGGGTCCCACCGGGGAGCTGTTTTTT	CAWIDAGPTGELFF